One and the same sample provided the 28 T cell receptor beta chains below, sequenced in a study of cytomegalovirus exposure and HLA in healthy donors. The PCR ran on 60 Vbeta and 13 Jbeta primers. The repertoire was sequenced with immunoSEQ multiplex PCR; TCRdb's copy has only in-frame clones and lacks some. The table records 150,000 to 200,000 clones, roughly 70% of them present only once. The source material was PBMCs. The receptors derive from a girl between 10 and 17 years old in good health and CMV-seronegative.

The chain recombines TRBV5-4 with TRBJ2-7; D is ambiguous. This CDR3 comprises 15 residues. Trimming left V 4 bases short and J 6 bases short, with 20 bases between. Germline assignment: CDR1 SGHNT and CDR2 YYREEE (reference sequence). CDR3 loop: CASSDILGTVGEQYF. The DNA for the CDR3 is TGTGCCAGCAGCGACATCCTCGGAACGGTGGGCGAGCAGTACTTC.

The rearrangement joins TRBV10-1 to TRBJ2-2; 10 positions match TRBD2. Germline V gene sequence: CDR1 WNHNN, CDR2 SYGVQD (reference sequence). The CDR3 loop spans 15 amino acids. V was pared by 4 bases and J by 6 bases, with 5 bases of the junction left unmatched. The chain's CDR3 is CASSGTSGVSGELFF. The CDR3 bases are TGCGCCAGCAGTGGAACTAGCGGGGTGTCCGGGGAGCTGTTTTTT.

The J gene is TRBJ2-7, the V gene TRBV9; D might be TRBD1 (5 bases). V shed 4 bases and J shed 5 bases, with 16 bases lying between them. Germline CDR1 and CDR2: SGDLS and YYNGEE. The CDR3 totals 14 residues. The CDR3 loop is CASSPLRVAHEQYF. The CDR3 DNA is TGTGCCAGCAGCCCCCTCAGGGTCGCGCACGAGCAGTACTTC.

This chain connects TRBV10-3 to TRBJ1-5; 8 positions match TRBD1. Per the germline V gene, CDR1 is ENHRY and CDR2 is SYGVKD. The CDR3 sequence is 15 residues long. The junction had 12 bases not matched to a gene; V was cut back by 6 bases and J by 8 bases. DNA for the CDR3: TGTGCCATCAGCCCCGGGACAGGTACTTTGGAGCCCCAGCATTTT. Encoded protein: CAISPGTGTLEPQHF.

This clone was found a few times. This chain connects TRBV5-6 to TRBJ2-7; no definite D call. V lost 0 bases and J lost 0, with 13 bases in between. CDR1 and CDR2 (germline): SGHDT, YYEEEE. The CDR3 is 16 amino acids. The CDR3, as DNA: TGTGCCAGCAGCTTGGTGTTAGTCACCTACTCCTACGAGCAGTACTTC. The encoded protein is CASSLVLVTYSYEQYF.

The rearrangement joins TRBV7-9 to TRBJ1-2; D is perhaps TRBD1 (5 bases). This CDR3 has 15 amino acids. The V gene's germline CDR1 is SEHNR and CDR2 FQNEAQ (reference sequence). V was shortened by 7 bases and J by 5 bases, with 20 bases between the two germline ends. The CDR3 DNA follows: TGTGCCAGCAACCAATTTCCAAGACAGCTGTATGGCTACACCTTC. Translating gives CASNQFPRQLYGYTF.

The chain joins TRBV15 to TRBJ2-3; 10 bases line up with TRBD2. J gave up 1 base and V 2 bases, and 0 bases lay outside the gene matches. The germline V gene has CDR1 LNHNV and CDR2 YYDKDF (reference sequence). CDR3 length: 15 residues. DNA of the CDR3: TGTGCCACCAGCAGAAGCGGGGGGGGCACAGATACGCAGTATTTT. It encodes CATSRSGGGTDTQYF.

The CDR3 loop reads CASSPRRVGPMYEQYF. The CDR3, as DNA: TGTGCCAGCAGCCCGAGACGAGTGGGCCCAATGTACGAGCAGTACTTC. This rearrangement joins TRBV5-4 to TRBJ2-7, with D unclear. Trimming left V 4 bases short and J 4 bases short, with 21 bases between. This CDR3 contains 16 residues. Germline assignment: CDR1 SGHNT and CDR2 YYREEE (reference sequence).

This clone was counted once. The chain uses TRBV5-4 and TRBJ2-2, with TRBD2 identical over 14 bases. The CDR3 consists of 16 residues. V was clipped by 4 bases and J by 5 bases; unmatched bases: 4. The germline V gene encodes CDR1 SGHNT and CDR2 YYREEE (reference sequence). CDR3 protein: CASSPTSGGETGELFF. DNA for the CDR3: TGTGCCAGCAGCCCGACTAGCGGGGGGGAAACCGGGGAGCTGTTTTTT.

V usage is TRBV7-8 and J usage is TRBJ1-5; possible D gene TRBD1, 6 bases. V lost 4 bases and J 3 bases, leaving 13 bases between the germline ends. The CDR3 loop spans 15 amino acids. Germline V gene sequence: CDR1 SGHVS, CDR2 FQNEAQ. CDR3 in amino acids: CASSSQDRSNQPQHF. CDR3 sequence (DNA): TGTGCCAGCAGCTCCCAAGACAGGTCCAATCAGCCCCAGCATTTT.

This clone has only one observation. The chain joins TRBV5-6 to TRBJ2-7; D unclear. V was clipped by 1 base and J by 4 bases, with 12 bases between them. CDR1 and CDR2 from the germline V gene are SGHDT and YYEEEE. The CDR3 consists of 14 residues. Here the CDR3 DNA reads TGTGCCAGCAGCTTGTTCAGGAATCTTTACGAGCAGTACTTC. It yields the protein CASSLFRNLYEQYF.

J is TRBJ1-1 and V is TRBV7-9; no definite D call. Germline V gene data show CDR1 as SEHNR and CDR2 as FQNEAQ (reference sequence). The CDR3 is 13 residues long. Trimming took 5 bases from V and 10 from J, leaving 17 bases between them. The CDR3 loop is CASSRELGTGAFF. The CDR3 coding sequence is TGTGCCAGCAGCCGAGAGCTTGGAACGGGAGCTTTCTTT.

This chain joins TRBV14 and TRBJ1-2; weak D call: TRBD1 (5 bases). The CDR3 is 16 amino acids. CDR1 SGHDN and CDR2 FVKESK come from the germline V gene. V was clipped by 1 base and J by 7 bases, with 19 bases between them. The CDR3 reads CASSQVTVSLSGGYTF. Written as DNA, the CDR3 is TGTGCCAGCAGCCAAGTGACAGTCTCACTCTCGGGTGGCTACACCTTC.

This clone was seen more than once but under ten times. The gene calls are TRBV4-1 and TRBJ1-5; D unclear. The CDR3 consists of 16 residues. The germline gives CDR1 MGHRA, CDR2 YSYEKL. Trimming stripped 2 bases from V and 2 bases from J, with 13 bases between. The DNA for the CDR3 is TGCGCCAGCAGCCAATCAGCAACAGCGGGCAATCAGCCCCAGCATTTT. It yields the protein CASSQSATAGNQPQHF.

In its sample, this clone was seen a few times. The rearrangement uses TRBV11-3 and TRBJ2-7; D is unresolved. CDR3 size: 14 residues. The V end was cut by 2 bases, the J end by 0 bases, with 8 bases between. Germline V lookup: CDR1 SGHNT, CDR2 YENEEA. The CDR3 protein is CASSLYASSYEQYF. Written as DNA, the CDR3 is TGTGCCAGCAGCTTATATGCCAGCTCCTACGAGCAGTACTTC.

For this clone: Germline and junction disagree at one end, which may indicate a read error. The sample carries other DNA sequences with the same CDR3. The chain has TRBV15 and TRBJ1-1; D possibly corresponds to TRBD1 (6 bases). The CDR3 is 13 amino acids. Germline CDR1 reads LNHNV; CDR2 reads YYDKDF (reference sequence). The CDR3 nucleotides read TGTGCCACCGCCTCGGGGGGGCTCACTGAAGCCTTCTTT. Translation: CATASGGLTEAFF.

V usage is TRBV6-5 and J usage is TRBJ2-7; TRBD1 matches at 8 bases. Germline V gives CDR1 MNHEY, CDR2 SVGAGI. The CDR3 covers 12 residues. V lost 11 bases and J lost 3; bases outside the gene matches: 6. The CDR3 sequence: CACRTGNYEQYF. CDR3 sequence (DNA): TGTGCCTGTCGGACAGGGAACTACGAGCAGTACTTC.

The chain links TRBV7-6 to TRBJ2-1, with D possibly matching TRBD1 (6 bases). Germline V lookup: CDR1 SGHVS, CDR2 FNYEAQ. This CDR3 contains 16 residues. V lost 4 bases and J 0 bases, leaving 13 bases between the germline ends. In DNA, the CDR3 is TGTGCCAGCAGCTCAATCCAGGGGATCTCCTACAATGAGCAGTTCTTC. Its protein is CASSSIQGISYNEQFF.

This chain joins TRBV25-1 and TRBJ1-6, with 10 bases fitting TRBD1. The CDR3 loop spans 14 amino acids. Germline trimming cut 6 bases from V and 10 bases from J; bases unmatched to any gene: 6. From germline, CDR1 is MGHDK and CDR2 SYGVNS. DNA of the CDR3: TGTGCCAGCAGGAGGACAGGGGGACAGTCACCCCTCCACTTT. Translated: CASRRTGGQSPLHF.

The J gene is TRBJ2-5, the V gene TRBV2; D is perhaps TRBD2 (5 bases). This CDR3 region has 16 residues. CDR1 SNHLY and CDR2 FYNNEI come from the germline V gene. V shed 4 bases and J shed 0 bases, with 15 bases lying between them. The CDR3 reads CASSGAWTHHQETQYF. Here the CDR3 DNA reads TGTGCCAGCAGTGGGGCCTGGACTCACCACCAAGAGACCCAGTACTTC.

This chain connects TRBV10-3 to TRBJ1-1; a weak D match, TRBD1 (5 bases). CDR3 size: 13 residues. Trimming removed 6 bases from V and 3 bases from J, with 11 bases in between. Germline CDR1 reads ENHRY; CDR2 reads SYGVKD. In nucleotides, the CDR3 is TGTGCCATCAGCGCCTCCAGGGACACTGAAGCTTTCTTT. Translation: CAISASRDTEAFF.

The chain joins TRBV5-1 to TRBJ2-7; 12 nucleotides agree with TRBD2. The CDR3 extends over 16 amino acids. Germline V gives CDR1 SGHRS, CDR2 YFSETQ. Losses at the gene ends were 4 bases for V and 6 bases for J; bases not matched to a gene: 11. The CDR3 loop is CASSIYASGGAGEQYF. As DNA, the CDR3 is TGCGCCAGCAGCATATACGCTAGCGGGGGGGCAGGCGAGCAGTACTTC.

This clone showed up just once. This chain connects TRBV9 to TRBJ1-2, with 7 bases lining up with TRBD1. This CDR3 spans 15 amino acids. The trim removed 4 bases at V and 3 bases at J, leaving 9 bases unmatched. Germline V gene data show CDR1 as SGDLS and CDR2 as YYNGEE. The CDR3 protein is CASSPRQGGDYGYTF. In nucleotides, the CDR3 is TGTGCCAGCAGCCCCCGACAGGGTGGCGACTATGGCTACACCTTC.

V and J are TRBV6-1 and TRBJ1-2; possibly TRBD1 for D (6 bases). Trimming removed 4 bases from V and 0 bases from J, with 9 bases in between. The germline gives CDR1 MNHNS, CDR2 SASEGT. This CDR3 is built from 14 residues. This chain's CDR3 is CASSVDRPNYGYTF. The CDR3 bases are TGTGCCAGCAGTGTGGACAGACCTAACTATGGCTACACCTTC.

V and J are TRBV27 and TRBJ1-2; D perhaps matches TRBD1 (5 bases). Trimming took off 2 bases at V and 7 bases at J, with 11 bases between the two ends. Per the germline V gene, CDR1 is MNHEY and CDR2 is SMNVEV (reference sequence). The CDR3 is 13 amino acids. In nucleotides, the CDR3 is TGTGCCAGCAGTTTAGGCGGGGACGGTGGCTACACCTTC. Translation: CASSLGGDGGYTF.

This chain links TRBV5-4 with TRBJ1-2; TRBD1 agrees at 7 bases. This CDR3 has 14 amino acids. From germline, CDR1 is SGHNT and CDR2 YYREEE (reference sequence). J lost 7 bases, V lost 0 bases, and 6 bases had no gene match. The CDR3 DNA follows: TGTGCCAGCAGCTTGGGACAGGGAGGTTTTGGCTACACCTTC. Amino acid sequence: CASSLGQGGFGYTF.

This sequence joins TRBV11-2 and TRBJ2-7, with a tentative D call TRBD2 (6 bases). The CDR3 extends over 12 amino acids. Germline V gene data show CDR1 as SGHAT and CDR2 as FQNNGV. The ends were cut back, 0 bases at V and 13 bases at J, with 13 bases in the middle. The DNA of the CDR3 is TGTGCCAGCAGCTTAGATCGGGGGAGCCCATACTTC. Protein: CASSLDRGSPYF.

The rearrangement joins TRBV4-1 to TRBJ2-3; 16 bases are a match to TRBD2. This CDR3 contains 19 residues. Per the germline V gene, CDR1 is MGHRA and CDR2 is YSYEKL. The V gene end was trimmed by 1 base and the J gene end by 2 bases; junction bases not matched to a gene: 6. CDR3 coding DNA: TGCGCCAGCAGCCAAGTAGTAGGGACTAGCGGGGGGGACACAGATACGCAGTATTTT. This encodes CASSQVVGTSGGDTDTQYF.